A selection of T cell receptor beta chains follows, all from one sample in a study of post-analysis software for immune sequencing data. TCRdb re-called the PCR reads with MiXCR, one entry per CDR3 protein. Of around 190,000 distinct CDR3 sequences listed, approximately 28% are singletons. The specimen sequenced was blood. These receptors were taken from a girl aged 2-17 years with multiple sclerosis. The CDR3 runs from the conserved cysteine through the conserved F or W. Size values are once, few and many counts, or a class for expanded clones, and some rows have none.

clone size	V gene	J gene	CDR3 protein
-	TRBV14	-	CASSHRDRGGEQYF
-	TRBV5-1	TRBJ1-5	CASSPDPQGSNQPQHF
many	TRBV7-3	TRBJ2-5	CASSLMGQAQETQYF
-	TRBV19	TRBJ2-7	CASSRTGGFDEQYF
-	TRBV15	TRBJ1-1	CATSKSVVYRDRGGTEAFF
many	TRBV28	TRBJ2-1	CASTPSAGSNSYNEQFF
-	TRBV15	TRBJ1-2	CATRSQGAGYGYTF
-	TRBV5-1	-	CASSPGTRADNEQYF
few	TRBV12-3/TRBV12-4	TRBJ1-1	CASSFGNTEAFF
-	TRBV3-1	TRBJ1-1	CARSHVGQGAFF
many	TRBV29-1	TRBJ2-3	CSVEGKTSDTQYF
once	TRBV5-1	TRBJ2-1	CASSFHRGRNEQFF
-	TRBV2	TRBJ2-1	CASSLRTGYNEQFF
few	TRBV20-1	TRBJ1-4	CSAVNNLFNEKRFF
many	TRBV5-1	TRBJ1-4	CASSLTEPEKLFF
-	TRBV16	TRBJ2-1	CASSQLEADEQFF
-	TRBV7-2	TRBJ1-1	CASSFWSNTEAFF
-	TRBV15	TRBJ1-2	CATSLTNYGYTF